The T cell receptor beta chain described here comes from a study of CD8+CD57+ T cells in acquired aplastic anemia. Sequencing was done on patients that had shown CD8+CD57+ cell expansion by flow cytometry. The CDR3 totals 15 residues. Genomic DNA served as template for TCR beta VDJ and CDR3 profiling. From the reads, TCRdb called clonotypes with MiXCR, one entry per CDR3 protein. The table has 300,000 or so distinct CDR3 sequences, approximately 57% seen once; the top ten hold approximately 1.2%. This chain links TRBV12-3 or TRBV12-4 with TRBJ1-6; possible D gene TRBD1, 5 bases. The sequence derives from a human donor with aplastic anemia. The sequencing sample was made of sorted CD4+, CD8+, or CD8+CD57+ T cells (not recorded which) from PBMCs. The CDR3 DNA follows: TGTGCTAGTGGTTTGGTTATGGGGGTTGATTCACCCCTCCACTTT. It specifies CASGLVMGVDSPLHF.